This TCR beta chain was documented in a study of neoadjuvant anti-PD-1 for oral cavity cancer. Study-level background: Patients without progression got a fourth dose around day 43.

The method was immunoSEQ multiplex PCR; TCRdb's version includes in-frame clones alone and lacks a portion of them. This table holds about 15,000 clones, 62% found once. The CDR3 is 14 amino acids. CDR1 is SGHTA and CDR2 is FQGNSA in the germline V gene. Between the trimmed V and J ends, which lost 5 bases and 0 bases, there was a span of 8 bases. Patients were newly diagnosed with stage II-IVA oral cavity squamous cell carcinoma without prior systemic or radiation treatment. No culture or expansion preceded analysis of these blood cells. This chain uses TRBV7-2 with TRBJ2-4; D unclear. This material consisted of PBMCs, taken before nivolumab (anti-PD-1) treatment. This TCR came from a person between 40 and 80 years old with oral cavity squamous cell carcinoma. CDR3 region: CASSLPIAKNIQYF. CDR3 sequence (DNA): TGTGCCAGCAGCCTACCAATAGCCAAAAACATTCAGTACTTC.